The entry that follows covers one TCR beta chain sequence. The antigen is undetermined. The sample comes from a study of OX40 agonist ivuxolimab in advanced cancers. Study conclusions and caveats: CD4+ and CD8+ blood T cells expanded clonally by week 6 at 0.1 to 3.0 mg/kg.

The assay was immunoSEQ multiplex PCR, and TCRdb's table has in-frame clones only and misses some. This sample has approximately 70,000 clones, with more than 70% found just once. Sequences were derived from CD4+ or CD8+ T cells sorted from blood, sampled in a trial of the OX40 agonist ivuxolimab. The clonotype was recovered from an adult with an advanced solid tumor such as melanoma, head and neck, liver or kidney cancer.

CDR3 sequence reads: CASRTGQGTYGYTF. CDR3 nucleotide sequence: TGTGCCAGCAGAACGGGACAGGGGACTTATGGCTACACCTTC. This chain joins TRBV5-4 and TRBJ1-2, with 10 bases fitting TRBD1. The CDR3 has 14 amino acids. Germline CDR1 reads SGHNT; CDR2 reads YYREEE (reference sequence). V lost 5 bases, J lost 5 bases, and 6 bases stayed unmatched.